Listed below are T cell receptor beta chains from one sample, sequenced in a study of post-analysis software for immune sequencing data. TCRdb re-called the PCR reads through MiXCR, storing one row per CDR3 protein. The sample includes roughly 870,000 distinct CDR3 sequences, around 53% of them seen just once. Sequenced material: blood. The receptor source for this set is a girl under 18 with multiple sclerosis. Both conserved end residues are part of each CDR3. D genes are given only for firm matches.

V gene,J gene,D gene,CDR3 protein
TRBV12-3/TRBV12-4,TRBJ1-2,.,CASSFVQGRGYTF
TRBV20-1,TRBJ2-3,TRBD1,CSATNRGRTDTQYF
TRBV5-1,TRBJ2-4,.,CASSPPKGPNIQYF
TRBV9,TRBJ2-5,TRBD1,CASSVPGQGGETQYF
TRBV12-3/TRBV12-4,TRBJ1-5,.,CASSLGQPQHF
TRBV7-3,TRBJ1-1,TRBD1,CASSLGTGNSAFF
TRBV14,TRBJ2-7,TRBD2,CASSPYISGSLRFEQYF
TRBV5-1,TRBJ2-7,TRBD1,CASSSGQGYEQYF
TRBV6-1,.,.,CASSEYRRSVDEQYF
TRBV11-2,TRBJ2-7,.,CASSAVVRTGTTYEQYF
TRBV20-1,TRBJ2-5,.,CSAGYEETQYF
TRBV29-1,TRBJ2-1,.,CSVHSLRPLYNEQFF
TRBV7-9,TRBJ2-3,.,CASSFIGTGDTQYF
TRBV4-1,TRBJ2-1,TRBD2,CASSPVAGGNYNEQFF
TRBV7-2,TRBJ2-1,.,CASSLLAKLVSEQFF
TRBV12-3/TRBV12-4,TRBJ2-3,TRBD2,CASKTLAQGDTQYF
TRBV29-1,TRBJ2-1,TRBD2,CSSRLAGDNEQFF
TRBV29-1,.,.,CSVEGTEIAVSYNEQYF
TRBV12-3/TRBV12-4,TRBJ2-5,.,CASTHRGGRETQYF
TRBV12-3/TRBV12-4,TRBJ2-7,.,CASSSGDTYEQYF
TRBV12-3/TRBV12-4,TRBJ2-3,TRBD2,CASSRSGGTDTEYF
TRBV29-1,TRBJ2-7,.,CSVGASFAYEQYF
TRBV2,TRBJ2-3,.,CASSDAGDTQYF
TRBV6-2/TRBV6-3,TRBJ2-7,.,CASSYSDGSSYEQYF
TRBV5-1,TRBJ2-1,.,CASRTEVPSYNEQFF
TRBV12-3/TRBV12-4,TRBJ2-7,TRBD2,CASSLSSGITYEQYF
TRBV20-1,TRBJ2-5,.,CSARDLLQETQYF
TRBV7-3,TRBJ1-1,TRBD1,CASSRLGTGENTEAFF
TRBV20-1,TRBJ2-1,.,CSYLGTQYNEQFF
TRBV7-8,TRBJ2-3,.,CASSLEQGRDTQYF